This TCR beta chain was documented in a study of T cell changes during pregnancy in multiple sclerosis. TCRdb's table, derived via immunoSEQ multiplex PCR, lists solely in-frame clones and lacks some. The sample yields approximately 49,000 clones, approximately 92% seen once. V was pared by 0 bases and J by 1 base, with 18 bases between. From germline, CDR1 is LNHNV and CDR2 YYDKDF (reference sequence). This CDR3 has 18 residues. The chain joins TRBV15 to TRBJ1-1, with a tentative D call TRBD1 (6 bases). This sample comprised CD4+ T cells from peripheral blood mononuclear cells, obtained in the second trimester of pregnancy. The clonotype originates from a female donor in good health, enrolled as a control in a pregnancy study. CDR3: CATSRDAWDTKGNTEAFF. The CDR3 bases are TGTGCCACCAGCAGAGATGCATGGGACACAAAGGGGAACACTGAAGCTTTCTTT.